The source of this T cell receptor beta chain is a study of neurological immune-mediated disorders (dated by TCRdb to the late 2010s). In terms of the full investigation: Among the approximately 35 multiple sclerosis patients, relapsing-remitting MS accounted for about 31 and secondary progressive MS accounted for 3. The study compared peripheral blood TCR-beta repertoires of HTLV-I-associated myelopathy (HAM/TSP) patients, multiple sclerosis patients and healthy controls using UMI-based sequencing. Alongside PBMC samples, the set of about 100 TCR-beta libraries contained longitudinal samples, technical triplicates, and paired CD4+ and CD8+ T-cell subsets that had been sorted. The cohort was made up of 68 subjects, consisting of around 15 HAM/TSP patients, around 35 multiple sclerosis patients and around 20 healthy controls. What the authors observed across the whole study: The highest TCR clonal expansion was observed in HAM/TSP patients, whereas the lowest was observed in MS patients, even when compared with healthy controls. Expanded clones from different subjects shared no identical CDR3 amino acid sequences, which suggests that TCR-beta repertoires were private in all groups. In a phylogenetic analysis, the repertoires of 18 out of 34 MS patients fell into a single cluster of related CDR3 sequences, pointing to a possible signature at the repertoire level. The MS cluster showed no association with clinical or MRI features, and the authors stated that larger cohorts are needed.

From the cysteine up to the phenylalanine, the CDR3 has a length of 14 residues. The CDR3 DNA has 42 bases and is translated from base 1. Germline trimming: 2 bases from V, 4 bases from J; junction bases outside gene matches: 5. For CDR1 and CDR2, the germline V gene lists SGHTA and FQGTGA. For unsorted PBMC libraries, 2 million PBMCs were used after storage in RNAlater at -80 degrees C until RNA extraction. Multiple sclerosis patients were enrolled in a US clinical protocol under which disease progression was evaluated by magnetic resonance imaging. PBMCs were separated from peripheral blood using Ficoll-Hypaque density gradient centrifugation and then cryopreserved in liquid nitrogen. This clonotype was seen repeatedly, ten times or more. Its antigen remains unidentified. No base-level quality is on record; no much larger clone is a single base apart. To synthesize cDNA, template-switch 5'RACE was performed with a primer carrying a 10-nucleotide random unique molecular identifier so that each TCR transcript was tagged. Over 180 million TCR-beta sequences, covering 15-18 subjects, were produced in each sequencing run. The RNeasy kit was used for extraction of total RNA. Using the KAPA Real-time Library Amplification kit, TCR-beta VDJ regions were amplified with primers for the TCR constant region and the 5'RACE anchor. Sample indexes and Illumina adaptors were added in a first PCR, and a second PCR then increased library yield. After Ampure bead purification, the roughly 650 bp TCR product was size-selected on a 2% E-gel SizeSelection system. Library quality was checked on a Bioanalyzer, concentration was measured with Qubit, and libraries were quantified with the Kapa Library Quantification kit before pooling. An Illumina HiSeq 2500 sequenced the libraries paired-end 2 x 150 bp. To increase sequence diversity, about 25-30% phiX was spiked into each library pool. Per the source publication's procedure: The UMI-based MiGEC pipeline processed quality-filtered reads and removed over 75% of raw TCR sequences during error correction. IMGT germline references were used for alignment of VDJ genes, and clonotypes were defined by a unique CDR3 amino acid sequence together with V-J genes. Clonal expansion, Shannon diversity, and CDR3 relatedness (CalcPairwiseDistances, ClusterSamples) were evaluated with VDJtools, and phylogenetic trees were built with CLCbio workbench. Expanded clones were defined as having at least 8 unique UMIs, based on coefficient-of-variation modelling across technical triplicates. TCRdb reworked the public reads: Q25 trimming with fastp, MiXCR clone assembly, productive beta chains retained. Every entry covers one CDR3 protein and lists the most common genes and DNA from its rows. The V and J calls here are based on TCRdb, not the publication. For this sample the table gives under 90,000 distinct CDR3 sequences, of which under 4.5% were detected only once. The ten largest clonotypes hold about 3% of the sample.

Sequencing was done on a sample of PBMCs. The chain is encoded by TRBV7-3 joined to TRBJ2-7; TRBD1 matches 7 bases in the middle. This receptor was taken from a woman aged 50 to 65 with multiple sclerosis. The CDR3 has the sequence CASSLDRDGYEQYF. At the DNA level, the sequence is TGTGCCAGCAGCTTAGACAGGGATGGTTACGAGCAGTACTTC. With the rest looked up from the reference TRBV7-3 and TRBJ2-7 genes rather than sequenced, the full variable domain is GAGVSQTPSNKVTEKGKYVELRCDPISGHTALYWYRQSLGQGPEFLIYFQGTGAADDSGLPNDRFFAVRPEGSVSTLKIQRTERGDSAVYLCASSLDRDGYEQYFGPGTRLTVT.